The TCR beta chain described here comes from a study of cytomegalovirus exposure and HLA in healthy donors. Germline V lookup: CDR1 SGHNT, CDR2 YYREEE (reference sequence). V was pared by 4 bases and J by 10 bases, with 7 bases of the junction left unmatched. CDR3 length equals 15 residues. PCR was performed using 60 Vbeta and 13 Jbeta primers. Method: immunoSEQ multiplex PCR; TCRdb's copy keeps in-frame clones and lacks some. The sample carries 150,000 or so clones, approximately 74% recorded once. V usage is TRBV5-4 and J usage is TRBJ1-6; TRBD1 agrees at 11 bases. The TCR comes from a man between 18 and 29 years old in good health and CMV-seronegative. Sequencing used PBMCs. CDR3 loop: CASSGRDRGGSPLHF. Written as DNA, the CDR3 is TGTGCCAGCAGCGGCCGGGACAGGGGGGGCTCACCCCTCCACTTT.